These 5 T cell receptor beta chains were sequenced from one sample in a study of blood T cell repertoires in COVID-19 (dated by TCRdb to 2020 to 2022). Receptors were amplified or captured by the immunoSEQ multiplex PCR assay. As stored in TCRdb, this immuneACCESS dataset retains in-frame rearrangements with V and J assigned. A fraction of the clones does not appear; measured against another copy, unresolved V genes explain less than half of the discrepancy, and the remainder lacks a known reason. This sample is represented by about 250,000 clones; roughly 80% of them were singletons. The top ten clonotypes cover about 9% of the sample. The specimen was peripheral blood. These receptors all come from a man older than 75 with acute or convalescent COVID-19.

About this clone: The sample holds other DNA sequences that translate to the same CDR3. The gene calls are TRBV29-1 and TRBJ1-1; 8 bases map to TRBD1. The CDR3 length is 12 residues. V lost 4 bases, J lost 5 bases, and 3 bases stayed unmatched. Germline V gene data show CDR1 as SQVTM and CDR2 as ANQGSEA. The CDR3 protein is CSVGQGRTEAFF. The CDR3 DNA reads as TGCAGCGTTGGACAGGGGAGGACTGAAGCTTTCTTT.

The gene calls are TRBV5-1 and TRBJ1-6; 7 bases match TRBD1. Germline CDR1 is SGHRS and CDR2 is YFSETQ. This CDR3 comprises 20 residues. After removal of 1 base from V and 0 bases from J, the junction contained 13 bases not matched to a gene. The CDR3 nucleotides read TGCGCCAGCAGCTTGTGGGGACAGACAGATGAACGCTCCTATAATTCACCCCTCCACTTT. It specifies CASSLWGQTDERSYNSPLHF. Combining the CDR3 with reference TRBV5-1 and TRBJ1-6 gives the whole variable domain KAGVTQTPRYLIKTRGQQVTLSCSPISGHRSVSWYQQTPGQGLQFLFEYFSETQRNKGNFPGRFSGRQFSNSRSEMNVSTLELGDSALYLCASSLWGQTDERSYNSPLHFGNGTRLTVT.

This clone showed up just once. This chain joins TRBV7-9 and TRBJ2-2, with D possibly matching TRBD1 (5 bases). Germline CDR1 and CDR2: SEHNR and FQNEAQ (reference sequence). The CDR3 is 15 residues long. V lost 3 bases and J lost 4, with 12 bases in between. CDR3 nucleotides: TGTGCCAGCAGCTTTGCAGGGCGGACCACCGGGGAGCTGTTTTTT. It translates to CASSFAGRTTGELFF.

This chain uses TRBV30 with TRBJ1-2; D gene uncertain. V gave up 3 bases and J gave up 13 bases, with 15 bases separating them. CDR3 length equals 11 residues. The V gene's germline CDR1 is GTSNPN and CDR2 SVGIG (reference sequence). CDR3 DNA sequence: TGTGCCTGGAGACCCAGTCGGGATTTCACCTTC. Protein sequence: CAWRPSRDFTF.

The chain has TRBV18 and TRBJ2-7; D perhaps matches TRBD2 (5 bases). This CDR3 has 13 amino acids. V lost 3 bases and J 7 bases, leaving 13 bases between the germline ends. The germline V gene has CDR1 KGHSH and CDR2 LQKENI. The CDR3 here is CASSPVDRDEQYF. DNA for the CDR3: TGTGCCAGCTCACCGGTCGACCGGGATGAGCAGTACTTC.